This entry lists 22 T cell receptor beta chains sequenced from one sample in a study of cytomegalovirus exposure and HLA in healthy donors. PCR was performed using 60 Vbeta and 13 Jbeta primers. Measured with immunoSEQ multiplex PCR; TCRdb has only the in-frame clones, and not every one. Of approximately 190,000 clones in the sample, roughly 77% are singletons; the top ten hold around 3.6%. The sequencing sample was made of PBMCs. These receptors originate from a man in his forties in good health and CMV-seropositive.

The CDR3 region is CASSYFLTSGTYEQYF. Here the CDR3 DNA reads TGTGCCAGCAGTTACTTTTTGACTAGCGGAACCTACGAGCAGTACTTC. The rearrangement links TRBV6-5 to TRBJ2-7, with TRBD2 matching 9 bases. The CDR3 is 16 amino acids. Germline CDR1 is MNHEY and CDR2 is SVGAGI. Germline trimming cut 1 base from V and 2 bases from J; bases unmatched to any gene: 6.

The chain recombines TRBV2 with TRBJ2-1; 9 nucleotides align to TRBD2. J gave up 6 bases and V 3 bases, and 6 bases lay outside the gene matches. CDR1 is SNHLY and CDR2 is FYNNEI in the germline V gene. The CDR3 runs to 15 residues. The DNA of the CDR3 is TGTGCCAGCAGTGATCGACTAGCGGTTATCAATGAGCAGTTCTTC. It encodes CASSDRLAVINEQFF.

The V call is TRBV27, the J call TRBJ1-1; the D is unclear. V was pared by 3 bases and J by 4 bases, with 9 bases between. This CDR3 is 13 amino acids long. Germline values: CDR1 MNHEY, CDR2 SMNVEV (reference sequence). The CDR3 DNA sequence: TGTGCCAGCAGTTTCCGGGGTGGCACTGAAGCTTTCTTT. Amino acid sequence: CASSFRGGTEAFF.

Remarks on this clone: Its ends do not fully match the called genes, so a read error is possible. The chain is built from TRBV6-5 and TRBJ2-7, with a weak D call TRBD1 (5 bases). The CDR3 totals 14 residues. Germline V CDR1 and CDR2: MNHEY, SVGAGI. CDR3: CAISGGASSYEQYF. The CDR3 DNA reads as TGTGCCATCAGTGGTGGGGCCAGCTCCTACGAGCAGTACTTC.

The genes are TRBV19 and TRBJ1-1, with a weak D call TRBD1 (6 bases). The ends were cut back, 7 bases at V and 6 bases at J, with 15 bases in the middle. Germline CDR1 is LNHDA and CDR2 is SQIVND (reference sequence). The CDR3 consists of 13 residues. The CDR3 DNA reads as TGTGCCAGTAAACAGGGCTGGACATCTGAAGCTTTCTTT. This translates into CASKQGWTSEAFF.

CDR3 in amino acids: CASSYSPGQTNTEAFF. The CDR3 nucleotides read TGTGCCAGCAGTTACTCCCCGGGACAAACGAACACTGAAGCTTTCTTT. This chain joins TRBV6-5 and TRBJ1-1; perhaps TRBD1 as D (6 bases). Trimming took 0 bases from V and 1 from J, leaving 12 bases between them. CDR3 length: 16 residues. Germline values: CDR1 MNHEY, CDR2 SVGAGI.

This CDR3 is CASSVDASSYNEQFF. The CDR3 nucleotides are TGTGCCAGCAGCGTGGACGCGAGCTCCTACAATGAGCAGTTCTTC. The V gene is TRBV5-4, the J gene TRBJ2-1; unclear D gene. This CDR3 has 15 amino acids. CDR1 SGHNT and CDR2 YYREEE come from the germline V gene (reference sequence). V lost 4 bases, J lost 0 bases, and 11 bases lay in between. Based on the CDR3 plus reference TRBV5-4 and TRBJ2-1, the full variable domain is ETGVTQSPTHLIKTRGQQVTLRCSSQSGHNTVSWYQQALGQGPQFIFQYYREEENGRGNFPPRFSGLQFPNYSSELNVNALELDDSALYLCASSVDASSYNEQFFGPGTRLTVL.

The chain is built from TRBV7-9 and TRBJ2-7; D remains ambiguous. This CDR3 spans 14 amino acids. V gave up 1 base and J gave up 3 bases, with 10 bases separating them. Germline CDR1 is SEHNR and CDR2 is FQNEAQ (reference sequence). CDR3 region: CASSLGSGFYEQYF. The CDR3 coding sequence is TGTGCCAGCAGCTTAGGCTCCGGTTTCTACGAGCAGTACTTC.

V and J are TRBV6-1 and TRBJ1-5; a possible D gene is TRBD1 (6 bases). V was trimmed by 3 bases and J by 5 bases, leaving 14 bases between them. The CDR3 covers 15 residues. CDR1 and CDR2 from the germline V gene are MNHNS and SASEGT. Here the CDR3 reads CASSESYRDHQPQHF. CDR3 DNA sequence: TGTGCCAGCAGTGAGTCTTACAGGGATCATCAGCCCCAGCATTTT.

The CDR3 region has the DNA TGTGCCAGCAGCTTAAAGGCCGCGACAGGGCTGACCGGGGAGCTGTTTTTT. This codes for CASSLKAATGLTGELFF. V usage is TRBV7-3 and J usage is TRBJ2-2, with TRBD1 matching over 7 bases. The V gene end was trimmed by 1 base and the J gene end by 5 bases; junction bases not matched to a gene: 10. This CDR3 is 17 amino acids long. Germline CDR1 and CDR2: SGHTA and FQGTGA.

This clone has just a few counts. The chain uses TRBV6-5 and TRBJ2-1, with a weak D call TRBD2 (6 bases). Trimming shortened V by 5 bases and J by 4 bases, and 9 bases separated the two germline ends. This CDR3 comprises 13 residues. The germline V gene has CDR1 MNHEY and CDR2 SVGAGI. The CDR3 is CASSGGLYNEQFF. The CDR3 bases are TGTGCCAGCAGTGGGGGACTTTACAATGAGCAGTTCTTC.

Details on this clone: Being one base from a much bigger clone, this may be a read error. The chain carries TRBV5-8 and TRBJ1-2, with a possible D match to TRBD1 (5 bases). Deletions cut 0 bases from V and 2 bases from J, with 5 bases between. Germline assignment: CDR1 SGHTS and CDR2 YDEGEE. This CDR3 spans 13 amino acids. CDR3: CASSLGQNYGYTF. The DNA of the CDR3 is TGTGCCAGCAGCTTGGGACAGAACTATGGCTACACCTTC.

This rearrangement joins TRBV7-9 to TRBJ2-3; TRBD2 aligns across 9 bases. V lost 5 bases and J lost 5; bases outside the gene matches: 14. The CDR3 spans 17 residues. The V gene's germline CDR1 is SEHNR and CDR2 FQNEAQ (reference sequence). The CDR3 protein is CASSRGPQRGEVDTQYF. The CDR3 nucleotides read TGTGCCAGCAGCAGAGGCCCTCAGCGGGGGGAGGTAGATACGCAGTATTTT.

The chain combines TRBV6-5 with TRBJ1-6, with 8 bases matching TRBD1. The germline CDR1 and CDR2 sequences are MNHEY and SVGAGI. The CDR3 consists of 16 residues. Trimming removed 4 bases from V and 10 bases from J; junction bases left unmatched: 12. In DNA form, the CDR3 reads TGTGCCAGCAGTTCCCGTCCGACAGGGGCCGGCTCACCCCTCCACTTT. Its translation is CASSSRPTGAGSPLHF.

The chain carries TRBV5-1 and TRBJ2-5, with a tentative D call TRBD2 (5 bases). Germline CDR1 and CDR2: SGHRS and YFSETQ. With 0 bases removed from V and 5 bases from J, the gap between germline ends came to 11 bases. CDR3 length: 14 amino acids. The CDR3 is CASSLGAGGETQYF. The CDR3 nucleotides are TGCGCCAGCAGCTTGGGGGCTGGCGGGGAGACCCAGTACTTC.

This clone was observed once. V usage is TRBV4-1 and J usage is TRBJ2-4, with 11 nucleotides matching TRBD2. CDR1 is MGHRA and CDR2 is YSYEKL in the germline V gene. J gave up 2 bases and V 0 bases, and 3 bases lay outside the gene matches. The CDR3 has 17 amino acids. CDR3 nucleotide sequence: TGCGCCAGCAGCCAAGAGGGGACTAGCGGTTCCAAAAACATTCAGTACTTC. It is translated as CASSQEGTSGSKNIQYF.

The chain joins TRBV6-1 to TRBJ2-1, with 14 bases lining up with TRBD2. The CDR3 contains 15 residues. J was trimmed by 9 bases and V by 4 bases; bases with no gene match: 5. Per germline, CDR1 MNHNS and CDR2 SASEGT. The CDR3 bases are TGTGCCAGCAGTGTGGGACTAGCGGGAGTTTCTGAGCAGTTCTTC. Translating gives CASSVGLAGVSEQFF.

The CDR3 here is CASLTGTMNTEAFF. CDR3 bases: TGTGCCAGTTTGACAGGGACAATGAACACTGAAGCTTTCTTT. The V and J genes are TRBV28 and TRBJ1-1; 7 nucleotides match TRBD1. The CDR3 extends over 14 amino acids. The germline V gene encodes CDR1 MDHEN and CDR2 SYDVKM. Unmatched junction bases numbered 7, after V lost 9 bases and J lost 0 bases.

The CDR3: CASRPSGTLYNEQFF. In DNA, the CDR3 is TGTGCCAGCAGACCTTCCGGGACACTCTACAATGAGCAGTTCTTC. This chain uses TRBV28 with TRBJ2-1, with D maybe TRBD1 (6 bases). This CDR3 region has 15 residues. Germline V gene lookup returns CDR1 MDHEN and CDR2 SYDVKM. V was pared by 6 bases and J by 3 bases, with 15 bases between.

The chain carries TRBV6-6 and TRBJ2-7; no reliable D call. The germline V and J ends were trimmed by 2 bases and 6 bases, with 5 bases remaining between them. The CDR3 consists of 11 residues. Germline lookup yields CDR1 MNHNY and CDR2 SVGAGI (reference sequence). The CDR3 DNA follows: TGTGCCAGCAGTTACAAGCTCGAGCAGTACTTC. It specifies CASSYKLEQYF.

The chain employs TRBV7-7 and TRBJ2-1; D is undetermined. The CDR3 sequence is 13 residues long. Germline assignment: CDR1 SSHAT and CDR2 FNYEAQ (reference sequence). V lost 1 base and J 4 bases, leaving 5 bases between the germline ends. The CDR3 DNA sequence: TGTGCCAGCAGCTTAGAACAGTACAATGAGCAGTTCTTC. Protein product: CASSLEQYNEQFF.

This clone was observed a single time. V and J are TRBV29-1 and TRBJ1-2; 11 nucleotides line up with TRBD1. The CDR3 consists of 14 residues. Losses at the gene ends were 6 bases for V and 4 bases for J; bases not matched to a gene: 7. The germline gives CDR1 SQVTM, CDR2 ANQGSEA. The chain's CDR3 is CSVQDRGLLYGYTF. For the CDR3, the DNA is TGCAGCGTACAGGACAGGGGGCTGCTCTATGGCTACACCTTC.